The entry below gives a single T cell receptor (beta chain) sequence along with its context. The antigen is undetermined. Data came from immunoSEQ multiplex PCR; TCRdb stores just in-frame clones and leaves some out. The repertoire includes 1,100,000 or so clones, approximately 80% of them detected once, and approximately 0.52% sits in the top ten. This record belongs to a study of shared clonotypes between healthy human individuals. Study-level results: The sharing of 5% to 6.5% of naive CD4 clonotypes was seen across a few donors.

The CDR3 length is 15 residues. Germline CDR1 and CDR2: MNHEY and SMNVEV (reference sequence). The V end lost 3 bases, the J end lost 1 base, and 12 bases lay between the germline ends. The TCR was taken from a man aged 18 to 29 in good health. Some clones in this sample may be carry-over from other donors' samples. The gene calls are TRBV27 and TRBJ1-2; D is ambiguous. Sequencing was carried out using memory CD4+ T cells from PBMCs. Subset in this sample: CD45RA-negative fraction. In DNA, the CDR3 is TGTGCCAGCAGTTTTCGACACGAGTATAACTATGGCTACACCTTC. It codes for CASSFRHEYNYGYTF.